What follows are 22 T cell receptor beta chains derived from one specimen sequenced in a study of identical twins (dated by TCRdb to the mid-2010s). Libraries were prepared through 5' RACE. The instrument was an Illumina HiSeq 2000. Using fastp at Q25 and MiXCR, TCRdb reprocessed the public reads and kept productive beta chains. Duplicate CDR3 protein sequences are folded into a single record with the most common DNA and genes. Counted in this sample were 700,000 or so distinct CDR3 sequences; roughly 8% of them appeared once. Jointly, the top ten make up 0.75% to 1% of the sample. This same sample was also part of a study on yellow fever vaccine responses in identical twins.

The material sequenced was PBMCs. The source is a woman under 30 in good health.

This clonotype was seen only a few times. J is TRBJ1-5 and V is TRBV6-5; the D is unclear. The V end was cut by 2 bases, the J end by 8 bases, with 10 bases between. Per the germline V gene, CDR1 is MNHEY and CDR2 is SVGAGI. The length of the CDR3 is 13 residues. CDR3 residues: CASSYEFGEPQHF. DNA of the CDR3: TGTGCCAGCAGTTACGAATTTGGCGAGCCCCAGCATTTT.

The table lists this clonotype with a few counts. This chain's CDR3 is CASSWGLAGITSTDTQYF. The CDR3 DNA reads TGTGCCAGCAGCTGGGGACTAGCGGGGATAACTAGCACAGATACGCAGTATTTT. This sequence joins TRBV5-4 and TRBJ2-3; 13 bases are a match to TRBD2. The V gene end was trimmed by 3 bases and the J gene end by 0 bases; junction bases not matched to a gene: 7. CDR1 and CDR2 (germline): SGHNT, YYREEE (reference sequence). The CDR3 consists of 18 residues.

The chain combines TRBV30 with TRBJ2-3, with 7 nucleotides matching TRBD1. The junction had 3 bases not matched to a gene; V was cut back by 3 bases and J by 6 bases. CDR3 size: 12 residues. Germline values: CDR1 GTSNPN, CDR2 SVGIG (reference sequence). The CDR3 here is CAWRRGQDTQYF. The CDR3 coding sequence is TGTGCCTGGAGGAGGGGACAGGATACGCAGTATTTT.

This chain joins TRBV6-5 and TRBJ2-1; 12 bases agree with TRBD2. V dropped 4 bases and J dropped 7; count of bases not matched to a gene: 8. There are 16 residues in the CDR3. The germline V gene encodes CDR1 MNHEY and CDR2 SVGAGI. In DNA form, the CDR3 reads TGTGCCAGCAGTTTCAGGACTAGCGGGACCCAAAATGAGCAGTTCTTC. Its translation is CASSFRTSGTQNEQFF.

The chain uses TRBV9 and TRBJ2-3; 8 positions match TRBD2. Germline CDR1 reads SGDLS; CDR2 reads YYNGEE. V was pared by 7 bases and J by 9 bases, with 16 bases of the junction left unmatched. This CDR3 comprises 15 residues. The chain's CDR3 is CASGTSLAGLGTQYF. DNA for the CDR3: TGTGCCAGCGGCACAAGCCTAGCGGGCTTAGGCACGCAGTATTTT. Full variable domain (rest looked up from reference TRBV9 and TRBJ2-3): DSGVTQTPKHLITATGQRVTLRCSPRSGDLSVYWYQQSLDQGLQFLIQYYNGEERAKGNILERFSAQQFPDLHSELNLSSLELGDSALYFCASGTSLAGLGTQYFGPGTRLTVL.

The V and J genes are TRBV24-1 and TRBJ2-7, with 7 bases that match TRBD1. The CDR3 is 15 residues long. V trimming: 4 bases; J trimming: 3 bases; junction bases outside the gene matches: 8. The germline V gene encodes CDR1 KGHDR and CDR2 SFDVKD. CDR3 region: CATSDVGPGGYEQYF. CDR3 in DNA: TGTGCCACCAGTGACGTCGGGCCAGGGGGCTACGAGCAGTACTTC.

This clonotype was seen only a few times. The V call is TRBV25-1, the J call TRBJ2-3, with D perhaps given as TRBD1 or TRBD2 (5 bases each). CDR1 is MGHDK and CDR2 is SYGVNS in the germline V gene. This CDR3 spans 14 amino acids. The V end lost 6 bases, the J end lost 6 bases, and 16 bases lay between the germline ends. Here the CDR3 reads CASRRGAGKDTQYF. CDR3 DNA sequence: TGTGCCAGCAGGAGAGGGGCAGGGAAGGATACGCAGTATTTT.

This clonotype has just a few counts. The V and J genes are TRBV11-2 and TRBJ2-5, with a tentative D call TRBD1 (5 bases). Germline-derived CDR1 and CDR2 are SGHAT and FQNNGV. The CDR3 has 14 residues. V lost 1 base to trimming and J lost 9 bases, with 15 bases between them. CDR3 region: CASSLVDGAGPQYF. The CDR3 bases are TGTGCCAGCAGCTTAGTGGATGGGGCAGGACCCCAGTACTTC. The full variable domain, its missing parts supplied by reference TRBV11-2 and TRBJ2-5, is EAGVAQSPRYKIIEKRQSVAFWCNPISGHATLYWYQQILGQGPKLLIQFQNNGVVDDSQLPKDRFSAERLKGVDSTLKIQPAKLEDSAVYLCASSLVDGAGPQYFGPGTRLLVL.

J is TRBJ2-2 and V is TRBV2; 11 positions match TRBD2. CDR1 is SNHLY and CDR2 is FYNNEI in the germline V gene. The V and J ends lost 8 bases and 7 bases, in that order; junction bases with no gene match: 9. This CDR3 has 15 residues. CDR3 sequence: CASLAGGRSFGELFF. The CDR3 nucleotides are TGTGCCAGCTTAGCGGGGGGGCGAAGTTTCGGGGAGCTGTTTTTT.

The rearrangement links TRBV5-1 to TRBJ2-3; 9 positions match TRBD1. There are 15 residues in the CDR3. Germline V lookup: CDR1 SGHRS, CDR2 YFSETQ. With V trimmed by 4 bases and J by 2 bases, 5 bases remained unmatched. Written as DNA, the CDR3 is TGCGCCAGCAGCCACGGACAGGGGAACACAGATACGCAGTATTTT. Amino acid sequence: CASSHGQGNTDTQYF.

This clonotype was counted a few times. This sequence joins TRBV3-1 and TRBJ2-2, with a possible D match to TRBD1 (5 bases). V lost 2 bases and J 0 bases, leaving 7 bases between the germline ends. CDR1 and CDR2 (germline): LGHDT, YNNKEL (reference sequence). The CDR3 runs 15 residues. The CDR3 loop is CASSQKTANTGELFF. The DNA of the CDR3 is TGTGCCAGCAGCCAAAAGACAGCGAACACCGGGGAGCTGTTTTTT.

This clonotype was picked up many times. The V gene is TRBV15, the J gene TRBJ2-7; tentatively, D is TRBD2 (5 bases). Germline CDR1 reads LNHNV; CDR2 reads YYDKDF (reference sequence). Trimming removed 8 bases from V and 4 bases from J, with 18 bases in between. This CDR3 has 14 amino acids. CDR3 sequence reads: CATGSKGGGYEQYF. CDR3 nucleotide sequence: TGTGCCACCGGGTCAAAGGGTGGCGGGTACGAGCAGTACTTC.

The rearrangement uses TRBV28 and TRBJ1-2; D not resolved. Germline lookup yields CDR1 MDHEN and CDR2 SYDVKM. There are 12 residues in the CDR3. The ends were cut back, 5 bases at V and 6 bases at J, with 10 bases in the middle. CDR3 residues: CASSGQFDGYTF. DNA of the CDR3: TGTGCCAGCAGTGGGCAGTTCGATGGCTACACCTTC.

This clonotype was seen a few times. This rearrangement joins TRBV12-3 or TRBV12-4 to TRBJ1-2; possible D gene TRBD1, 6 bases. Trimming took off 1 base at V and 4 bases at J, with 10 bases between the two ends. This CDR3 has 14 residues. The CDR3 loop is CASSLEGTSYGYTF. The CDR3 bases are TGTGCCAGCAGTTTAGAAGGGACAAGCTATGGCTACACCTTC.

This chain links TRBV7-8 with TRBJ2-5; a possible D gene is TRBD1 (6 bases). CDR3 length: 16 residues. In germline, CDR1 is SGHVS, CDR2 FQNEAQ. Trimming pared 2 bases from V and 1 base from J, leaving 14 bases between. The CDR3 region has the DNA TGTGCCAGCAGCTTAACCCCCGGACAGAGCCAAGAGACCCAGTACTTC. Amino acids: CASSLTPGQSQETQYF.

This chain connects TRBV3-1 to TRBJ2-6, with D tentatively TRBD1 (5 bases). This CDR3 has 15 residues. Germline V gene data show CDR1 as LGHDT and CDR2 as YNNKEL (reference sequence). V was shortened by 3 bases and J by 0 bases, with 6 bases between the two germline ends. The CDR3 DNA is TGTGCCAGCAGCCATCAGGGCTCTGGGGCCAACGTCCTGACTTTC. This codes for CASSHQGSGANVLTF.

This clonotype was observed a handful of times. The genes are TRBV5-1 and TRBJ2-3; no clear D. In germline, CDR1 is SGHRS, CDR2 YFSETQ. Trimming took off 6 bases at V and 1 base at J, with 15 bases between the two ends. The CDR3 spans 15 residues. CDR3 loop: CASKISDGGTDTQYF. The CDR3 bases are TGCGCCAGCAAGATCAGCGATGGGGGCACAGATACGCAGTATTTT.

This clonotype showed up many times. The rearrangement uses TRBV12-3 or TRBV12-4 and TRBJ1-4; no reliable D call. V lost 7 bases and J lost 3, with 9 bases in between. The CDR3 spans 13 residues. CDR3 coding DNA: TGTGCCAGCACCCTGATTGCTAATGAAAAACTGTTTTTT. The encoded protein is CASTLIANEKLFF.

This clonotype was detected a few times. The V gene is TRBV7-9, the J gene TRBJ2-5; TRBD1 or TRBD2 may be the D gene (5 bases each). CDR1 and CDR2 from the germline V gene are SEHNR and FQNEAQ (reference sequence). Trimming removed 8 bases from V and 0 bases from J, with 10 bases in between. The CDR3 consists of 13 residues. The CDR3 coding sequence is TGTGCCAGCTTACGGGGCCACCAAGAGACCCAGTACTTC. This translates into CASLRGHQETQYF.

This clonotype was seen ten or more times. The chain joins TRBV11-1 to TRBJ1-6; no clear D gene. Germline V gene sequence: CDR1 SGHAT, CDR2 FQDESV (reference sequence). The CDR3 extends over 18 amino acids. V shed 5 bases and J shed 0 bases, with 17 bases lying between them. The CDR3 protein is CASSPKPGPSSYNSPLHF. CDR3 in DNA: TGTGCCAGCAGCCCGAAACCGGGCCCCAGCTCCTATAATTCACCCCTCCACTTT. Supplemented by reference TRBV11-1 and TRBJ1-6, the full variable domain reads EAEVAQSPRYKITEKSQAVAFWCDPISGHATLYWYRQILGQGPELLVQFQDESVVDDSQLPKDRFSAERLKGVDSTLKIQPAELGDSAMYLCASSPKPGPSSYNSPLHFGNGTRLTVT.

This clonotype was observed a handful of times. The chain combines TRBV3-1 with TRBJ2-2; TRBD2 matches 11 bases. The CDR3 contains 18 residues. Germline loops: CDR1 LGHDT, CDR2 YNNKEL (reference sequence). V shed 0 bases, J shed 7 bases, and the junction held 10 bases outside the gene matches. The CDR3 DNA reads TGTGCCAGCAGCCAAGAGAAGTTAGCGGGGGGGCTTGTCGGGGAGCTGTTTTTT. This gives the protein CASSQEKLAGGLVGELFF.

The chain links TRBV2 to TRBJ1-1; TRBD1 might be the D (5 bases). The germline V gene encodes CDR1 SNHLY and CDR2 FYNNEI. The CDR3 has 20 amino acids. Trimming stripped 4 bases from V and 0 bases from J, with 27 bases between. This CDR3 is CASSVPRMGPQGAMNTEAFF. The CDR3 coding sequence is TGTGCCAGCAGTGTGCCCCGGATGGGCCCGCAGGGAGCAATGAACACTGAAGCTTTCTTT.